This entry lists 29 T cell receptor beta chains sequenced from one sample in a study of blood T cell repertoires in COVID-19 (TCRdb year 2020). Libraries came from the immunoSEQ multiplex PCR assay. Entries here come from immuneACCESS through TCRdb and include only in-frame sequences with V and J called. Some clones fail to appear in such tables; in the studies checked, an unresolved V gene covers under half of the shortfall, and the cause of the remainder is unknown. This sample comprises approximately 90,000 clones, more than 75% of them detected only once. The ten largest make up 7.4% of the sample. Material for sequencing was peripheral blood. Source of these receptors: a human donor with acute or convalescent COVID-19. The donor label of this sample is uncertain.

The V and J genes are TRBV28 and TRBJ2-7, with 11 nucleotides matching TRBD1. V lost 6 bases, J lost 3 bases, and 7 bases stayed unmatched. The CDR3 sequence is 15 residues long. Germline V gene lookup returns CDR1 MDHEN and CDR2 SYDVKM. Here the CDR3 reads CASSPRGQGGYEQYF. DNA of the CDR3: TGTGCCAGCAGCCCAAGGGGACAGGGGGGCTACGAGCAGTACTTC.

J is TRBJ2-5 and V is TRBV4-2; weak D call: TRBD1 (6 bases). V was shortened by 4 bases and J by 2 bases, with 14 bases between the two germline ends. The CDR3 is made up of 15 amino acids. Looked up from germline, CDR1 is LGHNA and CDR2 is YNFKEQ. CDR3 bases: TGTGCCAGCAGCCTCGGACAGCCAGGGCAAGAGACCCAGTACTTC. Translation gives CASSLGQPGQETQYF.

This sequence joins TRBV6-5 and TRBJ1-5, with D tentatively TRBD1 (6 bases). The V end lost 0 bases, the J end lost 1 base, and 7 bases lay between the germline ends. Germline-derived CDR1 and CDR2 are MNHEY and SVGAGI. This CDR3 has 15 amino acids. CDR3 nucleotides: TGTGCCAGCAGTTACTCCACAGGGAGCAATCAGCCCCAGCATTTT. Its protein is CASSYSTGSNQPQHF.

The chain employs TRBV2 and TRBJ1-1, with D tentatively TRBD1 (5 bases). Germline CDR1 and CDR2: SNHLY and FYNNEI. The CDR3 is 13 residues long. The V end lost 10 bases, the J end lost 7 bases, and 19 bases lay between the germline ends. CDR3 nucleotide sequence: TGTGCCACCGATGTAAAGGGGTACGGTGAAGCTTTCTTT. This codes for CATDVKGYGEAFF.

V usage is TRBV7-2 and J usage is TRBJ2-7; D is perhaps TRBD1 (6 bases). The V gene lost 4 bases and the J gene lost 3 bases, with 10 bases spanning the gap. The CDR3 runs to 13 residues. The germline gives CDR1 SGHTA, CDR2 FQGNSA. CDR3 residues: CASSSRTVYEQYF. The CDR3 nucleotides read TGTGCCAGCAGCTCACGGACAGTCTACGAGCAGTACTTC.

This chain connects TRBV7-3 to TRBJ1-1, with D maybe TRBD1 (5 bases). Germline lookup yields CDR1 SGHTA and CDR2 FQGTGA. CDR3 length: 12 residues. Between the trimmed V and J ends, which lost 1 base and 7 bases, there was a span of 7 bases. In DNA form, the CDR3 reads TGTGCCAGCAGCTTAATCAGGGTTGAAGCTTTCTTT. The encoded protein is CASSLIRVEAFF.

This chain joins TRBV5-8 and TRBJ2-5; 13 bases are a match to TRBD2. The V and J ends lost 2 bases and 7 bases, in that order; junction bases with no gene match: 14. Germline values: CDR1 SGHTS, CDR2 YDEGEE. The CDR3 extends over 18 amino acids. Here the CDR3 reads CASSLRGTSGNKGVTQYF. DNA of the CDR3: TGTGCCAGCAGCTTAAGAGGGACTAGCGGGAATAAAGGGGTGACCCAGTACTTC.

The chain links TRBV2 to TRBJ1-1; D perhaps matches TRBD1 (5 bases). Germline lookup yields CDR1 SNHLY and CDR2 FYNNEI. With 1 base removed from V and 1 base from J, the gap between germline ends came to 10 bases. CDR3 size: 15 residues. The CDR3 DNA follows: TGTGCCAGCAGTGAAGGGGGGGGTGGGAACACTGAAGCTTTCTTT. It encodes CASSEGGGGNTEAFF. Supplemented by reference TRBV2 and TRBJ1-1, the full variable domain reads EPEVTQTPSHQVTQMGQEVILRCVPISNHLYFYWYRQILGQKVEFLVSFYNNEISEKSEIFDDQFSVERPDGSNFTLKIRSTKLEDSAMYFCASSEGGGGNTEAFFGQGTRLTVV.

The table lists this clone with a count of one. This sequence joins TRBV3-1 (or the pseudogene TRBV3-2) and TRBJ1-5, with D possibly being TRBD1 (5 bases). CDR1 LGHDT and CDR2 YNNKEL come from the germline V gene (reference sequence). CDR3 length: 13 amino acids. Trimming pared 0 bases from V and 9 bases from J, leaving 9 bases between. CDR3 DNA: TGTGCCAGCAGCCAAGACAGCGGGACGCCCCAGCATTTT. Translating gives CASSQDSGTPQHF.

This chain uses TRBV7-2 with TRBJ1-3; TRBD1 matches 7 bases. J gave up 0 bases and V 3 bases, and 8 bases lay outside the gene matches. The CDR3 has 17 amino acids. The germline V gene has CDR1 SGHTA and CDR2 FQGNSA. This CDR3 reads CASSFGPGGSSGNTIYF. DNA for the CDR3: TGTGCCAGCAGCTTTGGTCCAGGGGGGAGCTCTGGAAACACCATATATTTT. Using reference TRBV7-2 and TRBJ1-3 for the parts outside the CDR3, the full variable domain is GAGVSQSPSNKVTEKGKDVELRCDPISGHTALYWYRQSLGQGLEFLIYFQGNSAPDKSGLPSDRFSAERTGGSVSTLTIQRTQQEDSAVYLCASSFGPGGSSGNTIYFGEGSWLTVV.

This chain links TRBV19 with TRBJ1-2, with D possibly being TRBD1 (6 bases). The V gene's germline CDR1 is LNHDA and CDR2 SQIVND (reference sequence). Trimming took 4 bases from V and 10 from J, leaving 22 bases between them. The CDR3 has 15 residues. CDR3 in DNA: TGTGCCAGTAGTAAACCGGGACAACGAATTGGCGACTACACCTTC. Translating gives CASSKPGQRIGDYTF. The whole variable domain, remainder taken from reference TRBV19 and TRBJ1-2, is DGGITQSPKYLFRKEGQNVTLSCEQNLNHDAMYWYRQDPGQGLRLIYYSQIVNDFQKGDIAEGYSVSREKKESFPLTVTSAQKNPTAFYLCASSKPGQRIGDYTFGSGTRLTVV.

The chain joins TRBV5-1 to TRBJ2-3, with TRBD1 identical over 9 bases. Trimming removed 4 bases from V and 6 bases from J; junction bases left unmatched: 9. Per germline, CDR1 SGHRS and CDR2 YFSETQ. CDR3 length: 15 residues. The CDR3 sequence: CASSAGGQGSDTQYF. The CDR3 nucleotides read TGCGCCAGCAGCGCCGGAGGACAGGGGTCGGATACGCAGTATTTT.

The chain combines TRBV18 with TRBJ1-1; 7 positions match TRBD1. Trimming at V came to 4 bases and at J to 7 bases, leaving 6 bases not matched to a gene. This CDR3 comprises 13 residues. CDR1 is KGHSH, CDR2 LQKENI, per germline. The CDR3 reads CASSLSQGNEAFF. The CDR3 DNA reads TGTGCCAGCTCACTGTCACAGGGGAATGAAGCTTTCTTT.

This chain connects TRBV5-5 to TRBJ1-5, with D hard to call. The germline CDR1 and CDR2 sequences are SGHKS and YYEKEE (reference sequence). V was shortened by 0 bases and J by 4 bases, with 8 bases between the two germline ends. The length of the CDR3 is 14 residues. CDR3 region: CASSLASENQPQHF. The CDR3 nucleotides are TGTGCCAGCAGCTTGGCCTCAGAAAATCAGCCCCAGCATTTT.

This sequence joins TRBV6-5 and TRBJ2-7, with a possible D match to TRBD2 (6 bases). V was pared by 6 bases and J by 5 bases, with 14 bases between. This CDR3 is built from 13 residues. Germline CDR1 is MNHEY and CDR2 is SVGAGI. The CDR3 region has the DNA TGTGCCAGCAGCTCGGGACTGTTGGACGAGCAGTACTTC. This gives the protein CASSSGLLDEQYF.

The V gene is TRBV18, the J gene TRBJ1-5; no clear D gene. In germline, CDR1 is KGHSH, CDR2 LQKENI. The CDR3 spans 16 residues. V was clipped by 6 bases and J by 2 bases, with 17 bases between them. The DNA for the CDR3 is TGTGCCAGCTCCCCTTTTGAGACGGGTGGCAATCAGCCCCAGCATTTT. Its translation is CASSPFETGGNQPQHF.

The rearrangement links TRBV11-2 to TRBJ2-1, with D perhaps matching TRBD2 (6 bases). From germline, CDR1 is SGHAT and CDR2 FQNNGV. The germline V and J ends were trimmed by 5 bases and 0 bases, with 8 bases remaining between them. The CDR3 runs 14 residues. Written as DNA, the CDR3 is TGTGCCAGCAGCCTAGCGAGCTCCTACAATGAGCAGTTCTTC. It codes for CASSLASSYNEQFF.

The gene calls are TRBV6-5 and TRBJ2-3; D is perhaps TRBD1 (6 bases). V lost 4 bases to trimming and J lost 0 bases, with 11 bases between them. The CDR3 length is 15 residues. CDR1 is MNHEY, CDR2 SVGAGI, per germline. CDR3 sequence: CASSWGHPSTDTQYF. The CDR3, as DNA: TGTGCCAGCAGTTGGGGACACCCGAGCACAGATACGCAGTATTTT.

The gene calls are TRBV7-6 and TRBJ2-2; D perhaps matches TRBD1 (6 bases). Germline assignment: CDR1 SGHVS and CDR2 FNYEAQ. The length of the CDR3 is 15 residues. V was clipped by 5 bases and J by 8 bases, with 18 bases between them. CDR3 amino acids: CASSPMGTGSGELFF. In DNA, the CDR3 is TGTGCCAGCAGCCCTATGGGAACAGGGTCGGGGGAGCTGTTTTTT.

The chain couples TRBV6-5 to TRBJ2-1; TRBD1 aligns across 11 bases. The CDR3 runs 13 residues. Germline CDR1 MNHEY, CDR2 SVGAGI. Losses at the gene ends were 9 bases for V and 8 bases for J; bases not matched to a gene: 6. The CDR3 DNA reads TGTGCCAGTCGGGACAGGGGGACCTATGAGCAGTTCTTC. This codes for CASRDRGTYEQFF.

The rearrangement uses TRBV11-2 and TRBJ2-1; D remains unclear. Germline values: CDR1 SGHAT, CDR2 FQNNGV. This CDR3 has 13 residues. V shed 5 bases and J shed 6 bases, with 11 bases lying between them. The CDR3 loop reads CASSPPASNEQFF. In nucleotides, the CDR3 is TGTGCCAGCAGCCCCCCGGCTAGCAATGAGCAGTTCTTC. Variable domain in full (rest from reference TRBV11-2 and TRBJ2-1): EAGVAQSPRYKIIEKRQSVAFWCNPISGHATLYWYQQILGQGPKLLIQFQNNGVVDDSQLPKDRFSAERLKGVDSTLKIQPAKLEDSAVYLCASSPPASNEQFFGPGTRLTVL.

This clone was recorded only once. This rearrangement joins TRBV20-1 to TRBJ2-2, with 7 bases fitting TRBD1. The CDR3 has 14 amino acids. With 3 bases clipped from V and 1 base from J, the junction kept 2 bases outside the gene matches. CDR1 is DFQATT, CDR2 SNEGSKA, per germline (reference sequence). The CDR3 sequence is CSASRTGNTGELFF. For the CDR3, the DNA is TGCAGTGCTAGTAGGACAGGGAACACCGGGGAGCTGTTTTTT.

This clone came up once. CDR3 sequence: CASSKLRDRHIPELYEQYF. CDR3 DNA sequence: TGTGCCAGCAGCAAGCTCCGGGACAGGCATATACCGGAGCTCTACGAGCAGTACTTC. V gene TRBV21-1 combines with J gene TRBJ2-7; whether TRBD1, the table's D call, matches the DNA was not checked. TRBV21-1 is an annotated pseudogene. There are 19 residues in the CDR3.

The chain combines TRBV27 with TRBJ2-7, with TRBD1 identical over 12 bases. CDR1 is MNHEY and CDR2 is SMNVEV in the germline V gene (reference sequence). This CDR3 region has 16 residues. V gave up 5 bases and J gave up 5 bases; unmatched junction bases: 10. CDR3 coding DNA: TGTGCCAGCAGTCCCTACACCGGGACAGGGGGCCACGAGCAGTACTTC. Translation: CASSPYTGTGGHEQYF.

The rearrangement links TRBV27 to TRBJ2-3, with 7 bases identical to TRBD1. Germline V gene sequence: CDR1 MNHEY, CDR2 SMNVEV (reference sequence). The CDR3 has 15 amino acids. V dropped 6 bases and J dropped 4; count of bases not matched to a gene: 10. The CDR3 loop is CASSHDRAAADTQYF. The CDR3 DNA follows: TGTGCCAGCAGCCATGACAGGGCCGCGGCAGATACGCAGTATTTT.

This rearrangement joins TRBV6-5 to TRBJ2-2; 10 bases align to TRBD1. Germline V gene sequence: CDR1 MNHEY, CDR2 SVGAGI. V shed 2 bases and J 0 bases; nucleotides not matched to a gene: 0. This CDR3 has 16 residues. The CDR3 DNA is TGTGCCAGCAGTTACGGACAGGGGGCGAACACCGGGGAGCTGTTTTTT. It specifies CASSYGQGANTGELFF.

This chain connects TRBV6-5 to TRBJ1-1, with TRBD1 as a possible D gene (5 bases). Germline CDR1 reads MNHEY; CDR2 reads SVGAGI. V gave up 0 bases and J gave up 1 base, with 9 bases separating them. The CDR3 spans 15 residues. CDR3 in DNA: TGTGCCAGCAGTTACTCCATCACAGGGAACACTGAAGCTTTCTTT. This codes for CASSYSITGNTEAFF.

Only one count was recorded for this clone. The chain recombines TRBV29-1 with TRBJ2-7, with 8 nucleotides matching TRBD2. Germline loops: CDR1 SQVTM, CDR2 ANQGSEA. The CDR3 is 13 amino acids. After removal of 5 bases from V and 4 bases from J, the junction contained 7 bases not matched to a gene. The CDR3 sequence: CSVQAGGSYEQYF. The DNA of the CDR3 is TGCAGCGTTCAGGCGGGGGGCTCTTACGAGCAGTACTTC.

This chain links TRBV9 with TRBJ2-7; TRBD2 might be the D (5 bases). CDR3 length: 15 residues. Germline V CDR1 and CDR2: SGDLS, YYNGEE. V lost 3 bases, J lost 4 bases, and 17 bases lay in between. In DNA, the CDR3 is TGTGCCAGCAGCGGATTGGACGAGGGAGATTACGAGCAGTACTTC. It encodes CASSGLDEGDYEQYF.